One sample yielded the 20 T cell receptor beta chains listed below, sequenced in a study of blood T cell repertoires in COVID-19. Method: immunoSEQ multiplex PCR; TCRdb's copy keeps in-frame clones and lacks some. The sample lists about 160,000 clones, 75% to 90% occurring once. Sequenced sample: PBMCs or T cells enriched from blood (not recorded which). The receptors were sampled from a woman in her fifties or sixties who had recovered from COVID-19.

The CDR3 region is CASSPGEAAETQYF. The CDR3 coding sequence is TGTGCCAGCAGCCCGGGGGAGGCTGCGGAGACCCAGTACTTC. The chain employs TRBV3-1 (or the pseudogene TRBV3-2) and TRBJ2-5; D possibly corresponds to TRBD2 (6 bases). CDR1 and CDR2 from the germline V gene are LGHDT and YNNKEL (reference sequence). The CDR3 runs 14 residues. V dropped 4 bases and J dropped 5 bases, with 14 bases sitting between them.

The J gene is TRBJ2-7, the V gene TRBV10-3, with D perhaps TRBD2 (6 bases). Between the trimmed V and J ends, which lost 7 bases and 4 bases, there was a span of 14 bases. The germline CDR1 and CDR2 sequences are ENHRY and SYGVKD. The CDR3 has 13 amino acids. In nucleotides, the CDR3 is TGTGCCATCACAGGAGGGGCACCGTACGAGCAGTACTTC. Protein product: CAITGGAPYEQYF.

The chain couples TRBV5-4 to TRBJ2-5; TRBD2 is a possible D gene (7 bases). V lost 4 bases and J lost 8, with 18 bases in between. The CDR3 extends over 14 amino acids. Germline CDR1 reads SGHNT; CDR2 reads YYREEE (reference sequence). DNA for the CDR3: TGTGCCAGCAGCCTCGGAGGGGGGGCGGAAACCCAGTACTTC. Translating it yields CASSLGGGAETQYF.

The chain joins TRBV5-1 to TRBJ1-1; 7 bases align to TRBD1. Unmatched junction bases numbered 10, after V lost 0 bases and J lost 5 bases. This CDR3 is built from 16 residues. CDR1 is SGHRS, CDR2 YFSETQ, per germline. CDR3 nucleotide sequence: TGCGCCAGCAGCTTGGCGGCGGTTACAGGGGCGACTGAAGCTTTCTTT. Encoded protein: CASSLAAVTGATEAFF.

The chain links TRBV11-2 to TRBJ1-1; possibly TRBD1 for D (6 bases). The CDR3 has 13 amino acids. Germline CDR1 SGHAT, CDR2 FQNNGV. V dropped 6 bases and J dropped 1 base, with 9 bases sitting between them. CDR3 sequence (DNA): TGTGCCAGCAGTCTGACAGGGAACACTGAAGCTTTCTTT. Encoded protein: CASSLTGNTEAFF.

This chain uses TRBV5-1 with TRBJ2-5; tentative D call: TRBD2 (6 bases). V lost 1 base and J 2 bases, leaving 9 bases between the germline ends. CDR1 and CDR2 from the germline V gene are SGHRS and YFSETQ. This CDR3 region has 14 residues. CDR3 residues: CASSLSGGQETQYF. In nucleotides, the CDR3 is TGCGCCAGCAGCTTGAGTGGGGGGCAAGAGACCCAGTACTTC.

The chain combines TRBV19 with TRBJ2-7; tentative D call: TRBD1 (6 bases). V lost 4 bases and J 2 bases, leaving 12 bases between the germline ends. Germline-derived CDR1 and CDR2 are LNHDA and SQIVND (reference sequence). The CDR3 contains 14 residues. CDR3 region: CASSNTDRPYEQYF. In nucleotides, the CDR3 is TGTGCCAGTAGTAACACGGACAGACCCTACGAGCAGTACTTC. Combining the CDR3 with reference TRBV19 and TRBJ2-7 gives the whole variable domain DGGITQSPKYLFRKEGQNVTLSCEQNLNHDAMYWYRQDPGQGLRLIYYSQIVNDFQKGDIAEGYSVSREKKESFPLTVTSAQKNPTAFYLCASSNTDRPYEQYFGPGTRLTVT.

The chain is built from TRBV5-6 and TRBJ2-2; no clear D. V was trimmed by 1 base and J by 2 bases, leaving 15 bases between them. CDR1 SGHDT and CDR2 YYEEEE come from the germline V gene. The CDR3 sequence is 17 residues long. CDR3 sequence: CASSLRRQVYNTGELFF. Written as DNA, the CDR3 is TGTGCCAGCAGCTTGCGTCGGCAGGTGTACAACACCGGGGAGCTGTTTTTT. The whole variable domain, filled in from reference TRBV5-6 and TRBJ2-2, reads DAGVTQSPTHLIKTRGQQVTLRCSPKSGHDTVSWYQQALGQGPQFIFQYYEEEERQRGNFPDRFSGHQFPNYSSELNVNALLLGDSALYLCASSLRRQVYNTGELFFGEGSRLTVL.

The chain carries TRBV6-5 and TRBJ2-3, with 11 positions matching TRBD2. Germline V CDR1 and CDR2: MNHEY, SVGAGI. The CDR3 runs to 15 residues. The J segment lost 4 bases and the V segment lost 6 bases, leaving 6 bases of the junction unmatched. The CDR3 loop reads CASRYSGGAADTQYF. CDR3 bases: TGTGCCAGCAGGTATAGCGGGGGGGCCGCAGATACGCAGTATTTT.

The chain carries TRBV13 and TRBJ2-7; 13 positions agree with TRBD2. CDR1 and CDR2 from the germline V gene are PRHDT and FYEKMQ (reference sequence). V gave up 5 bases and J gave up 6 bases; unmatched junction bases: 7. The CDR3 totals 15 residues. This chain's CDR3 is CASSVGTSGVREQYF. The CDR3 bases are TGTGCCAGCAGCGTGGGGACTAGCGGGGTCCGCGAGCAGTACTTC.

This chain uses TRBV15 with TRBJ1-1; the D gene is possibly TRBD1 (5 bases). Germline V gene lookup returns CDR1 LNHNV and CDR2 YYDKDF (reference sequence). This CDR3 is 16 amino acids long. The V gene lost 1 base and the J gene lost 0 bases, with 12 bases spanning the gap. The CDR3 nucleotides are TGTGCCACCAGCAGAGTTGCGGGGGGGTTGAACACTGAAGCTTTCTTT. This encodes CATSRVAGGLNTEAFF.

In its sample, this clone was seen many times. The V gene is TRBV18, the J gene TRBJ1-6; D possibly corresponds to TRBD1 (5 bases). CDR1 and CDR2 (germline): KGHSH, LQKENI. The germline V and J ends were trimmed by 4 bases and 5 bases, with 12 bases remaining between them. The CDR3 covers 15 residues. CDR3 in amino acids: CASSHRQKDNSPLHF. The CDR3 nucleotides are TGTGCCAGCTCACATCGACAGAAGGATAATTCACCCCTCCACTTT.

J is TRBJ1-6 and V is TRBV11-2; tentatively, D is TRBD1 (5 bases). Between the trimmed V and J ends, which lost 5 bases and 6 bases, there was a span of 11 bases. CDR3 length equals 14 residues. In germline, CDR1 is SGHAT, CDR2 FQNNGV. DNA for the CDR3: TGTGCCAGCAGCCACCCGGACATTAATTCACCCCTCCACTTT. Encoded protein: CASSHPDINSPLHF. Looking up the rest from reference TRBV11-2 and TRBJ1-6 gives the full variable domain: EAGVAQSPRYKIIEKRQSVAFWCNPISGHATLYWYQQILGQGPKLLIQFQNNGVVDDSQLPKDRFSAERLKGVDSTLKIQPAKLEDSAVYLCASSHPDINSPLHFGNGTRLTVT.

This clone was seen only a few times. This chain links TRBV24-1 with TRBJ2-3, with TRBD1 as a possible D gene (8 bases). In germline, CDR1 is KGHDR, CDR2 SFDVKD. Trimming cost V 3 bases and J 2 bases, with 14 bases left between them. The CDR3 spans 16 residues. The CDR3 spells CATSDPTGGVTDTQYF. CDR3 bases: TGTGCCACCAGTGATCCTACAGGGGGGGTCACAGATACGCAGTATTTT.

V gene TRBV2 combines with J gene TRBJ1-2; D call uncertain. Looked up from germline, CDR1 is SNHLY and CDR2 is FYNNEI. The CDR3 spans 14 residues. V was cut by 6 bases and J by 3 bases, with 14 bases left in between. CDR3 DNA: TGTGCCAGCAGCCCTCCGGACTCCTACTATGGCTACACCTTC. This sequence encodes CASSPPDSYYGYTF. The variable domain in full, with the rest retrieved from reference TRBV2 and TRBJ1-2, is EPEVTQTPSHQVTQMGQEVILRCVPISNHLYFYWYRQILGQKVEFLVSFYNNEISEKSEIFDDQFSVERPDGSNFTLKIRSTKLEDSAMYFCASSPPDSYYGYTFGSGTRLTVV.

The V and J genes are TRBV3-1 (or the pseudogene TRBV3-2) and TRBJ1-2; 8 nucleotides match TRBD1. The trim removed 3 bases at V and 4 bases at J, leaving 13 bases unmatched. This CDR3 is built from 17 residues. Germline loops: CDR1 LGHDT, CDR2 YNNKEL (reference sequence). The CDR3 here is CASSQEPPDRAGYGYTF. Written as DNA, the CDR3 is TGTGCCAGCAGCCAGGAACCCCCGGACAGGGCTGGCTATGGCTACACCTTC.

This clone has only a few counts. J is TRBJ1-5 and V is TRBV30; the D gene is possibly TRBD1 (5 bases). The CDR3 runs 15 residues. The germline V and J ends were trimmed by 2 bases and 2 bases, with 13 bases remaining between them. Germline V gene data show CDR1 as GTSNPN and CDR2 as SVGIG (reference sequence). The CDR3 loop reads CAWSYDGGRNQPQHF. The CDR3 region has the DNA TGTGCCTGGAGTTACGACGGGGGTCGCAATCAGCCCCAGCATTTT. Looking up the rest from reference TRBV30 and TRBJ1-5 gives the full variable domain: SQTIHQWPATLVQPVGSPLSLECTVEGTSNPNLYWYRQAAGRGLQLLFYSVGIGQISSEVPQNLSASRPQDRQFILSSKKLLLSDSGFYLCAWSYDGGRNQPQHFGDGTRLSIL.

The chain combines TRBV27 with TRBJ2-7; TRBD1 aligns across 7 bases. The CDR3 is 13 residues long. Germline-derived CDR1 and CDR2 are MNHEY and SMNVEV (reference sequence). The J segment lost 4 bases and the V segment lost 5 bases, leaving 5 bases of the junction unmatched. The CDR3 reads CASSATGLYEQYF. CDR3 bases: TGTGCCAGCAGTGCGACAGGGCTTTACGAGCAGTACTTC.

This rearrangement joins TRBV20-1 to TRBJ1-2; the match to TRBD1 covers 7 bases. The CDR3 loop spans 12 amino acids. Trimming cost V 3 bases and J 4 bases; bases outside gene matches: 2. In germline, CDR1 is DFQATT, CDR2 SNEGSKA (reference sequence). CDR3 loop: CSASGDSYGYTF. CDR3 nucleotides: TGCAGTGCTAGTGGGGACAGCTATGGCTACACCTTC.

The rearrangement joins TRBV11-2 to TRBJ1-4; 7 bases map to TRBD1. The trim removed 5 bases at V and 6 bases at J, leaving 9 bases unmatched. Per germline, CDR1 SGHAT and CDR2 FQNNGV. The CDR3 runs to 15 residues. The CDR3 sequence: CASSPRRRGDEKLFF. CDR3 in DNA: TGTGCCAGCAGCCCGAGGCGCAGGGGGGATGAAAAACTGTTTTTT.